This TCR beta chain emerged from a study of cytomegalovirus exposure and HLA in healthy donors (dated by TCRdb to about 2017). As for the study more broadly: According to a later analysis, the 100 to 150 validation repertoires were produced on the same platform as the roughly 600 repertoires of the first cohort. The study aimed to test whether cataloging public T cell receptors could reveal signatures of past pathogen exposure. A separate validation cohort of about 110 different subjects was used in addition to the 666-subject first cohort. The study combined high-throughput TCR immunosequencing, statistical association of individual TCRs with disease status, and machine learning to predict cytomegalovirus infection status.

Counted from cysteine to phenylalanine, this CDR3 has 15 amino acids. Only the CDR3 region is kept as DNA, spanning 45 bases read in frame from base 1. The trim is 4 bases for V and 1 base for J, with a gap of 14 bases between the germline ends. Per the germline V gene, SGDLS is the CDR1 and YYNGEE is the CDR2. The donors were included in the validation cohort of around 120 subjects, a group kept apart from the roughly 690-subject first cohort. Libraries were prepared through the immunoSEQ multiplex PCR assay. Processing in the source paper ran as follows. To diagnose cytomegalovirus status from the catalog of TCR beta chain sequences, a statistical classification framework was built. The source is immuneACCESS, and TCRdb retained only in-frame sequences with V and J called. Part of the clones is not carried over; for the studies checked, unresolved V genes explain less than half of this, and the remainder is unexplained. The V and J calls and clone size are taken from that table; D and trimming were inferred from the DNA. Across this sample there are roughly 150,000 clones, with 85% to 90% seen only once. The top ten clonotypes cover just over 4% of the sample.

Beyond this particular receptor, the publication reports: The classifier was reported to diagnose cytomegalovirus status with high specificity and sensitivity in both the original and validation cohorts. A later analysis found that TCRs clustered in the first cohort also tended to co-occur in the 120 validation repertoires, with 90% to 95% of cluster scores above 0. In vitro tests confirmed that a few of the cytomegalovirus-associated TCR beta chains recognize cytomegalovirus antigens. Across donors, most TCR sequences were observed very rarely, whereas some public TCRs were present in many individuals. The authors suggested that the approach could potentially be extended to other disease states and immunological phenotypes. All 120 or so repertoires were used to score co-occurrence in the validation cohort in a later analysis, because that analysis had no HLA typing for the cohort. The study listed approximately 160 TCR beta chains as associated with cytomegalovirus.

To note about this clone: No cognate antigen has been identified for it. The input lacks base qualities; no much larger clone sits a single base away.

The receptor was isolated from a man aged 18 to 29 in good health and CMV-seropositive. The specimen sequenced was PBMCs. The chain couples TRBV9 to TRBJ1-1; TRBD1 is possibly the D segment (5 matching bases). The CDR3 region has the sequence CASSKRQFGNTEAFF. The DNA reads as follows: TGTGCCAGCAGCAAACGACAGTTTGGGAACACTGAAGCTTTCTTT. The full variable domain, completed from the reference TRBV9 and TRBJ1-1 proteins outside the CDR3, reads DSGVTQTPKHLITATGQRVTLRCSPRSGDLSVYWYQQSLDQGLQFLIQYYNGEERAKGNILERFSAQQFPDLHSELNLSSLELGDSALYFCASSKRQFGNTEAFFGQGTRLTVV.